The 20 T cell receptor beta chains reported below all come from one sample, sequenced in a study of blood T cells in healthy people across ages. The authors ran a second PCR of about 7 to 11 cycles using a sample-barcoded 5' primer and a J-beta primer mix. Via MiXCR, TCRdb re-called the 5' RACE reads, giving one row per CDR3 protein. The sample yields about 1.8 million distinct CDR3 sequences, around half seen once. Material for sequencing was blood. The receptors stem from a woman aged 40-49 years in good health.

This clonotype was observed a few times. CDR3 DNA: TGTGCCAGCAGAAGGCCGGGCCCAGATACGCAGTATTTT. Translating it yields CASRRPGPDTQYF. This chain uses TRBV2 with TRBJ2-3; D call uncertain. The CDR3 is 13 residues long. Per the germline V gene, CDR1 is SNHLY and CDR2 is FYNNEI. V was trimmed by 6 bases and J by 4 bases, leaving 11 bases between them.

The chain employs TRBV15 and TRBJ1-4; 7 bases are shared with TRBD1. This CDR3 is 15 amino acids long. Germline V gene lookup returns CDR1 LNHNV and CDR2 YYDKDF (reference sequence). V dropped 0 bases and J dropped 7; count of bases not matched to a gene: 5. The CDR3 DNA is TGTGCCACCAGCAGAGATGGGACAGTGGCTGAAAAACTGTTTTTT. It encodes CATSRDGTVAEKLFF.

This clonotype was detected ten times or more. The rearrangement joins TRBV7-2 to TRBJ1-2, with a weak D call TRBD1 (6 bases). The CDR3 has 16 residues. Germline V lookup: CDR1 SGHTA, CDR2 FQGNSA. Trimming cost V 5 bases and J 6 bases, with 22 bases left between them. The CDR3: CASSPLIQGGNHGYTF. The CDR3 region has the DNA TGTGCCAGCAGCCCTCTGATACAGGGAGGAAACCATGGCTACACCTTC.

The chain uses TRBV20-1 and TRBJ2-5; possible D gene TRBD1, 5 bases. The CDR3 loop spans 15 amino acids. Germline CDR1 and CDR2: DFQATT and SNEGSKA (reference sequence). Deletions cut 5 bases from V and 3 bases from J, with 19 bases between. This CDR3 reads CSARVQGRLKETQYF. The CDR3 bases are TGCAGTGCTCGTGTCCAGGGAAGGTTAAAAGAGACCCAGTACTTC.

The gene calls are TRBV19 and TRBJ2-2; possible D gene TRBD1, 6 bases. Between the trimmed V and J ends, which lost 7 bases and 0 bases, there was a span of 21 bases. The CDR3 is 18 amino acids. The V gene's germline CDR1 is LNHDA and CDR2 SQIVND (reference sequence). The chain's CDR3 is CASNNEGENFANTGELFF. In DNA, the CDR3 is TGTGCCAGTAATAATGAGGGGGAAAACTTCGCGAACACCGGGGAGCTGTTTTTT.

The V call is TRBV7-2, the J call TRBJ2-2, with TRBD2 matching 12 bases. The CDR3 extends over 15 amino acids. The germline V gene has CDR1 SGHTA and CDR2 FQGNSA. The junction had 4 bases not matched to a gene; V was cut back by 5 bases and J by 6 bases. This CDR3 reads CASSALAGGPGELFF. CDR3 coding DNA: TGTGCCAGCAGCGCACTAGCGGGGGGCCCCGGGGAGCTGTTTTTT.

V and J are TRBV28 and TRBJ2-3; 7 nucleotides agree with TRBD1. CDR1 and CDR2 from the germline V gene are MDHEN and SYDVKM. Trimming took 5 bases from V and 2 from J; bases not matched to a gene: 10. The CDR3 consists of 16 residues. CDR3 region: CASSTRGRTSTDTQYF. In nucleotides, the CDR3 is TGTGCCAGCAGTACTAGGGGGCGCACCTCCACAGATACGCAGTATTTT.

The chain is built from TRBV20-1 and TRBJ1-2; no clear D. This CDR3 contains 12 residues. Germline values: CDR1 DFQATT, CDR2 SNEGSKA (reference sequence). V shed 3 bases and J shed 7 bases, with 12 bases lying between them. The CDR3 sequence is CSARAGGGGYTF. In nucleotides, the CDR3 is TGCAGTGCTAGGGCAGGAGGAGGTGGCTACACCTTC.

V usage is TRBV6-2 or TRBV6-3 and J usage is TRBJ2-2; D uncertain. Between the trimmed V and J ends, which lost 7 bases and 4 bases, there was a span of 13 bases. Germline V CDR1 and CDR2: MNHEY, SVGEGT. The CDR3 runs 14 residues. CDR3 in DNA: TGTGCCAGCAATCAAGTCACGGGCACCGGGGAGCTGTTTTTT. Its translation: CASNQVTGTGELFF.

The V call is TRBV5-1, the J call TRBJ1-2; D is undetermined. CDR1 SGHRS and CDR2 YFSETQ come from the germline V gene. Trimming cost V 7 bases and J 6 bases, with 19 bases left between them. The CDR3 runs 14 residues. The CDR3 reads CASFGTDGYDGYTF. The CDR3 bases are TGCGCCAGCTTCGGAACCGACGGATACGATGGCTACACCTTC.

V is TRBV12-3 or TRBV12-4 and J is TRBJ1-2; 7 nucleotides align to TRBD1. Unmatched junction bases numbered 18, after V lost 4 bases and J lost 7 bases. The CDR3 length is 17 residues. CDR3 in amino acids: CASSWGQQGTKGIGYTF. The CDR3 nucleotides read TGTGCCAGCAGTTGGGGCCAACAGGGGACCAAGGGAATTGGCTACACCTTC.

The sample holds many counts of this clonotype. The chain uses TRBV12-3 or TRBV12-4 and TRBJ2-5; 9 bases fit TRBD2. The CDR3 is 14 residues long. V lost 6 bases and J lost 4; bases outside the gene matches: 6. Here the CDR3 reads CASSLAGKIETQYF. CDR3 sequence (DNA): TGTGCCAGCAGCCTAGCGGGGAAAATAGAGACCCAGTACTTC.

This clonotype appeared a few times. V is TRBV25-1 and J is TRBJ2-5; TRBD1 is a possible D gene (6 bases). With the DNA end fitting TRBJ2-7 better, the J assignment may be wrong. CDR1 is MGHDK, CDR2 SYGVNS, per germline. This CDR3 region has 15 residues. The CDR3 loop reads CASSELVAGESEQYF. CDR3 nucleotide sequence: TGTGCCAGCAGTGAACTGGTTGCAGGGGAATCCGAGCAGTACTTC.

J is TRBJ2-7 and V is TRBV5-5, with D possibly being TRBD1 (6 bases). The CDR3 spans 12 residues. V lost 6 bases and J 3 bases, leaving 10 bases between the germline ends. Germline CDR1 and CDR2: SGHKS and YYEKEE (reference sequence). The CDR3 here is CASTLGGYEQYF. CDR3 nucleotide sequence: TGTGCCAGCACCCTAGGGGGCTACGAGCAGTACTTC.

This clonotype was seen more than once but under ten times. The rearrangement joins TRBV27 to TRBJ1-2; a possible D gene is TRBD1 (6 bases). CDR1 and CDR2 from the germline V gene are MNHEY and SMNVEV (reference sequence). V dropped 3 bases and J dropped 8 bases, with 13 bases sitting between them. The CDR3 consists of 13 residues. The CDR3 reads CASSLVRGRGYTF. The CDR3 coding sequence is TGTGCCAGCAGTTTGGTCAGGGGCAGGGGCTACACCTTC.

This clonotype turned up a few times. V usage is TRBV7-2 and J usage is TRBJ2-2; a weak D match, TRBD2 (6 bases). Germline assignment: CDR1 SGHTA and CDR2 FQGNSA. V was trimmed by 0 bases and J by 3 bases, leaving 11 bases between them. This CDR3 has 16 residues. CDR3 coding DNA: TGTGCCAGCAGCTTAGCGTCGGGAGCTTACACCGGGGAGCTGTTTTTT. Protein: CASSLASGAYTGELFF.

This chain connects TRBV7-2 to TRBJ2-4, with 7 bases identical to TRBD1. Germline CDR1 is SGHTA and CDR2 is FQGNSA. V shed 5 bases and J 8 bases; nucleotides not matched to a gene: 15. There are 16 residues in the CDR3. In DNA form, the CDR3 reads TGTGCCAGCAGCGAAAGGGTCGACAGGGATCGATACATTCAGTACTTC. It translates to CASSERVDRDRYIQYF.

The table lists this clonotype with a few counts. The chain has TRBV18 and TRBJ2-6; no clear D gene. The CDR3 contains 18 residues. Germline V lookup: CDR1 KGHSH, CDR2 LQKENI. Trimming pared 2 bases from V and 0 bases from J, leaving 14 bases between. CDR3 DNA sequence: TGTGCCAGCTCACCAGGCAGGCCTCTCACCTCTGGGGCCAACGTCCTGACTTTC. This sequence encodes CASSPGRPLTSGANVLTF. Full variable domain (rest looked up from reference TRBV18 and TRBJ2-6): NAGVMQNPRHLVRRRGQEARLRCSPMKGHSHVYWYRQLPEEGLKFMVYLQKENIIDESGMPKERFSAEFPKEGPSILRIQQVVRGDSAAYFCASSPGRPLTSGANVLTFGAGSRLTVL.

In this sample, this clonotype turned up a few times. J is TRBJ2-5 and V is TRBV10-3; D gene unclear. This CDR3 has 14 residues. In germline, CDR1 is ENHRY, CDR2 SYGVKD. V lost 5 bases and J lost 0, with 10 bases in between. CDR3 sequence: CAISSTVNQETQYF. As DNA, the CDR3 is TGTGCCATCAGTTCGACGGTGAACCAAGAGACCCAGTACTTC.

This chain links TRBV7-8 with TRBJ1-5; TRBD1 might be the D (6 bases). Germline assignment: CDR1 SGHVS and CDR2 FQNEAQ. V was cut by 2 bases and J by 2 bases, with 13 bases left in between. The CDR3 has 16 residues. The CDR3 DNA reads TGTGCCAGCAGCTTACAGGGGCCTGGGGGCAATCAGCCCCAGCATTTT. Its protein product is CASSLQGPGGNQPQHF.